This T cell receptor (beta chain) is from a study of control samples from healthy donors and cancer patients. Clones were sequenced by immunoSEQ multiplex PCR, and TCRdb holds only the in-frame ones, with some missing. The top ten hold approximately 1.4% of the sample, which has some 150,000 clones, roughly 91% seen once. This clone came up once. This CDR3 comprises 15 residues. The V segment lost 5 bases and the J segment 5 bases; nucleotides outside the gene matches: 3. Per germline, CDR1 SGHAT and CDR2 FQNNGV. This chain joins TRBV11-2 and TRBJ2-2; 12 nucleotides agree with TRBD2. This TCR came from a woman under 40 in good health. The material sequenced was blood. Here the CDR3 DNA reads TGTGCCAGCAGCCGGCTAGCGGGAGGGACCGGGGAGCTGTTTTTT. Its protein product is CASSRLAGGTGELFF. Variable domain in full (rest from reference TRBV11-2 and TRBJ2-2): EAGVAQSPRYKIIEKRQSVAFWCNPISGHATLYWYQQILGQGPKLLIQFQNNGVVDDSQLPKDRFSAERLKGVDSTLKIQPAKLEDSAVYLCASSRLAGGTGELFFGEGSRLTVL.